This TCR beta chain was recovered during a study of blood T cell repertoires in COVID-19. CDR1 MNHEY and CDR2 SVGEGT come from the germline V gene. V was trimmed by 6 bases and J by 2 bases, leaving 16 bases between them. This CDR3 has 16 residues. Assay used: immunoSEQ multiplex PCR; TCRdb lists only in-frame clones, some missing. Here the sample spans approximately 300,000 clones, around 88% being singletons. The chain joins TRBV6-2 or TRBV6-3 to TRBJ2-2, with D tentatively TRBD1 (5 bases). The sample consisted of peripheral blood. The source of this sequence is a man aged 35 to 55 with acute or convalescent COVID-19. CDR3 bases: TGTGCCAGCAGCCCAAGGACAATTAGAAACACCGGGGAGCTGTTTTTT. This encodes CASSPRTIRNTGELFF.